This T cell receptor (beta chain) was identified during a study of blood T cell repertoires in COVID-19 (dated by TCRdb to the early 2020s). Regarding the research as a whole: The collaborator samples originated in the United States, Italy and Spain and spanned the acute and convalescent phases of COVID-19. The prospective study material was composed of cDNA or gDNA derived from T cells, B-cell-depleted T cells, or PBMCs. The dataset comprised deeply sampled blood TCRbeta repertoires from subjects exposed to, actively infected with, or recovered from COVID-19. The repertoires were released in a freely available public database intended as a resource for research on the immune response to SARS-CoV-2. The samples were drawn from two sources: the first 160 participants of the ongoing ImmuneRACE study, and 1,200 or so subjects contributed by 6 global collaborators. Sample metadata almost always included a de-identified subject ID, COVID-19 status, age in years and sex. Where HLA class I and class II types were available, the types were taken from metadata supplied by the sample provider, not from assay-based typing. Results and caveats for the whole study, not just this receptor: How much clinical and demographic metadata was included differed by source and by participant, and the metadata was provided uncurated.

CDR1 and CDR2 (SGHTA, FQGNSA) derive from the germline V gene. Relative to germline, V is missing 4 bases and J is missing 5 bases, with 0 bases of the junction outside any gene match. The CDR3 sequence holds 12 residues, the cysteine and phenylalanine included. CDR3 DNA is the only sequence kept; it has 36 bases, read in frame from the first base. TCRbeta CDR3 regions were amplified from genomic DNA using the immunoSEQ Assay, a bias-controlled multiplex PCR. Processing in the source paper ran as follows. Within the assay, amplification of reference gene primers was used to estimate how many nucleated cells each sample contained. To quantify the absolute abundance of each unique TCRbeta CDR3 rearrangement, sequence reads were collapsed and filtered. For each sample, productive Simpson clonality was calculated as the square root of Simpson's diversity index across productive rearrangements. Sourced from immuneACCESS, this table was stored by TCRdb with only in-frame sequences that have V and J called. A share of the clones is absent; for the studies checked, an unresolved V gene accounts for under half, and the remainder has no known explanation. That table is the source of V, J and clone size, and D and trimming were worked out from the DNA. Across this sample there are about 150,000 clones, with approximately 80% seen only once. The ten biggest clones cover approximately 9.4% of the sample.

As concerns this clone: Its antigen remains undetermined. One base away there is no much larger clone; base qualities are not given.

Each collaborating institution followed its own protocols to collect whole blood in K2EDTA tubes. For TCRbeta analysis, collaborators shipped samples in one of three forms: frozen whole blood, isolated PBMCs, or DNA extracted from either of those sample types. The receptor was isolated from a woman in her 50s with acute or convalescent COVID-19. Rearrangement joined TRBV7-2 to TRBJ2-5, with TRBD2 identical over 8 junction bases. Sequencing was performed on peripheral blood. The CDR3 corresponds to CASSSGGETQYF. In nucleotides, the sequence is TGTGCCAGCAGCTCGGGGGGGGAGACCCAGTACTTC.